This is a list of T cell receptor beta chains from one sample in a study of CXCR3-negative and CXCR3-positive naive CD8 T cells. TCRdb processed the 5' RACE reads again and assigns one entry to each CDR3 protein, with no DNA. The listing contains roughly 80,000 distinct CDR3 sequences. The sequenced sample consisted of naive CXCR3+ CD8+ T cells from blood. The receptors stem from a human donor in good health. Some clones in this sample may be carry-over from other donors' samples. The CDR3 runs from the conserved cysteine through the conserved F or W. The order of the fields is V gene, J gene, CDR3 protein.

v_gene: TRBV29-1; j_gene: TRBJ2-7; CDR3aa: CSVGTGGSYEQYF
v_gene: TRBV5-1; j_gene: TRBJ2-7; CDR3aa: CASSAWTGNEQYF
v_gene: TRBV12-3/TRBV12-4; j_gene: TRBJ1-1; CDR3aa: CASSQIPNTEAFF
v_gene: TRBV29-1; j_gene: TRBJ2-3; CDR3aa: CSVEDSRGYTDTQYF
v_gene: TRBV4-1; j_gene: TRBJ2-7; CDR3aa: CASSQEWPGGIYEQYF
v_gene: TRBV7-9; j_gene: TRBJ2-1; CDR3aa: CASSLRRAPLASGSYNEQFF
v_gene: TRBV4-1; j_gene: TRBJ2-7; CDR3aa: CASSQVATEPYEQYF
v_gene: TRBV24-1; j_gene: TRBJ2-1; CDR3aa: CATSRPPGKPYNEQFF
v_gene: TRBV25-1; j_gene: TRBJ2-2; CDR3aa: CASSEGQVDTGELFF
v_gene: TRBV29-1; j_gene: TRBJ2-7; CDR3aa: CSVEAGSGQGAFSYEQYF
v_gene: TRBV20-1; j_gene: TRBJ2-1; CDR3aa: CSALTGTSGTAEQFF
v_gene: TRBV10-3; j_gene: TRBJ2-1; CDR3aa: CATGGGTSDEQFF
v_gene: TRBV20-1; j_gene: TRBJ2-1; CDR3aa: CSGLPSGVYNEQFF
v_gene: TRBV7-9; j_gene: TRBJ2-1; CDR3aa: CASSGGPVVLYNEQFF
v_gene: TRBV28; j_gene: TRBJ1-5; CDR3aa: CASSLQRTDQPQHF
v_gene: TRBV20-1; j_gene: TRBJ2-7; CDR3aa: CSARAPWLAGDIYEQYF
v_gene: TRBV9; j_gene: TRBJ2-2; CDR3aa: CASNSGPSTGELFF
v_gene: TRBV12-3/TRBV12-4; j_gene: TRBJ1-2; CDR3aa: CASSLGTNYGYTF
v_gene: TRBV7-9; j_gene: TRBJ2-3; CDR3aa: CASSSTEDSTDTQYF
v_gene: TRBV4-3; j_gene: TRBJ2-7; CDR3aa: CASSQAPADYEQYF
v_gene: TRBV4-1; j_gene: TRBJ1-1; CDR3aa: CASSQPGIQEAFF
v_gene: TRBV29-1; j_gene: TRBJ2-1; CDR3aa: CSVGRASSYNEQFF
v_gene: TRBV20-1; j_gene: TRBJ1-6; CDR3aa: CSAHGTDLYNSPLHF
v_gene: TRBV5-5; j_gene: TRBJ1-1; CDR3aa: CAFSTDLNTEAFF
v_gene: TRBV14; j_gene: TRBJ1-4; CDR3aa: CASSHSYQGYEKLFF
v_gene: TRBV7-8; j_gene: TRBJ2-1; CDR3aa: CASSPGFGGVGDNEQFF
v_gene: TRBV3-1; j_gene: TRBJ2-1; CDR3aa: CASSQGMNNEQFF